Listed here are 22 T cell receptor beta chains from one sample, sequenced in a study of cytomegalovirus exposure and HLA in healthy donors. Researchers ran the PCR with 60 Vbeta and 13 Jbeta primers. The repertoire was sequenced with immunoSEQ multiplex PCR; TCRdb's copy has only in-frame clones and lacks some. The profile covers some 130,000 clones, with approximately 78% appearing a single time and 1.4% to 1.5% taken by the ten largest. Sequenced sample: PBMCs. These receptors were collected from a female donor in good health and CMV-seronegative.

The chain uses TRBV30 and TRBJ1-4; 10 bases line up with TRBD1. This CDR3 spans 15 amino acids. With V trimmed by 4 bases and J by 4 bases, 6 bases remained unmatched. CDR1 and CDR2 from the germline V gene are GTSNPN and SVGIG (reference sequence). In DNA, the CDR3 is TGTGCCTGGACCGGTGGACAGGGGGATAATGAAAAACTGTTTTTT. This encodes CAWTGGQGDNEKLFF.

The CDR3 spells CASSPYRKRGLQETQYF. The CDR3 coding sequence is TGCGCCAGCAGCCCATACAGGAAGAGGGGACTCCAAGAGACCCAGTACTTC. The rearrangement joins TRBV4-1 to TRBJ2-5, with a weak D call TRBD2 (6 bases). Between the trimmed V and J ends, which lost 4 bases and 1 base, there was a span of 19 bases. Germline CDR1 reads MGHRA; CDR2 reads YSYEKL. There are 17 residues in the CDR3.

V is TRBV19 and J is TRBJ2-7; D is unresolved. The CDR3 covers 12 residues. Between the trimmed V and J ends, which lost 3 bases and 7 bases, there was a span of 10 bases. Germline V gene sequence: CDR1 LNHDA, CDR2 SQIVND (reference sequence). DNA of the CDR3: TGTGCCAGTAGTATCCCCTCACGGGAGCAGTACTTC. It is translated as CASSIPSREQYF.

J is TRBJ1-2 and V is TRBV2; D possibly corresponds to TRBD1 (5 bases). The length of the CDR3 is 13 residues. Germline CDR1 SNHLY, CDR2 FYNNEI. Trimming removed 2 bases at V and 6 bases at J, with 10 bases between. The CDR3 nucleotides read TGTGCCAGCAGTGAACGGGGGGGAGATGGCTACACCTTC. Its protein is CASSERGGDGYTF.

This clone was recorded only once. The V call is TRBV7-9, the J call TRBJ2-2; 8 bases agree with TRBD1. Germline V gene lookup returns CDR1 SEHNR and CDR2 FQNEAQ (reference sequence). The CDR3 totals 16 residues. Trimming took 1 base from V and 2 from J; bases not matched to a gene: 3. This CDR3 reads CASSLGDRGNTGELFF. The CDR3 region has the DNA TGTGCCAGCAGCTTAGGAGACAGGGGAAACACCGGGGAGCTGTTTTTT.

The V gene is TRBV7-2, the J gene TRBJ1-6, with D perhaps matching TRBD1 (5 bases). V was trimmed by 0 bases and J by 9 bases, leaving 18 bases between them. CDR1 and CDR2 (germline): SGHTA, FQGNSA. The CDR3 runs to 17 residues. The CDR3 coding sequence is TGTGCCAGCAGCTTAGCGCAGGGCCCCGGCCGAGGTTCACCCCTCCACTTT. This gives the protein CASSLAQGPGRGSPLHF.

The chain recombines TRBV9 with TRBJ2-5, with TRBD1 as a possible D gene (5 bases). V was shortened by 3 bases and J by 5 bases, with 17 bases between the two germline ends. CDR1 is SGDLS and CDR2 is YYNGEE in the germline V gene. This CDR3 has 15 residues. The CDR3 DNA reads as TGTGCCAGCAGCGCAACAGGCCGGAGCCAGGAGACCCAGTACTTC. It specifies CASSATGRSQETQYF.

Comments on this clone: At one end the junction does not follow the germline gene, possibly because of a read error. The chain uses TRBV7-3 and TRBJ2-3; D not resolved. Germline assignment: CDR1 SGHTA and CDR2 FQGTGA. The CDR3 loop spans 15 amino acids. CDR3 amino acids: CASSLTLGSRDTQYF. The CDR3 coding sequence is TGTGCCAGCAGCTTAACGTTGGGCAGCAGAGATACGCAGTATTTT.

The chain joins TRBV30 to TRBJ2-1, with TRBD2 matching over 8 bases. The trim removed 1 base at V and 7 bases at J, leaving 9 bases unmatched. CDR3 length: 15 amino acids. Germline V gene data show CDR1 as GTSNPN and CDR2 as SVGIG (reference sequence). The CDR3 coding sequence is TGTGCCTGGAGTGGAGGAGCGGGAGTTCCAAATGAGCAGTTCTTC. It codes for CAWSGGAGVPNEQFF.

The chain has TRBV10-3 and TRBJ2-1; 8 positions match TRBD2. J lost 10 bases, V lost 3 bases, and 2 bases had no gene match. Germline V gene lookup returns CDR1 ENHRY and CDR2 SYGVKD. There are 12 residues in the CDR3. DNA for the CDR3: TGTGCCATCAGTGACGGGAGGGACGAGCAGTTCTTC. Its protein is CAISDGRDEQFF.

The J gene is TRBJ2-5, the V gene TRBV5-1; D gene unclear. The better agreement between TRBJ2-7 and the DNA end casts doubt on the J call. The germline V gene has CDR1 SGHRS and CDR2 YFSETQ. The CDR3 runs 14 residues. As DNA, the CDR3 is TGCGCCAGCAGCTTGGTTACAGCCTCCTACGAGCAGTACTTC. Protein product: CASSLVTASYEQYF.

The gene calls are TRBV7-2 and TRBJ1-1; D is unresolved. CDR1 SGHTA and CDR2 FQGNSA come from the germline V gene. Trimming removed 1 base from V and 2 bases from J, with 8 bases in between. The CDR3 sequence is 14 residues long. CDR3: CASSLGPGNTEAFF. In DNA form, the CDR3 reads TGTGCCAGCAGCTTAGGACCGGGTAACACTGAAGCTTTCTTT.

The chain is built from TRBV2 and TRBJ1-4, with TRBD1 matching over 8 bases. The V and J ends lost 5 bases and 10 bases, in that order; junction bases with no gene match: 9. The CDR3 has 14 amino acids. Per the germline V gene, CDR1 is SNHLY and CDR2 is FYNNEI. The CDR3 is CASSWTGSEGKLFF. CDR3 DNA: TGTGCCAGCAGTTGGACAGGGTCGGAGGGAAAACTGTTTTTT.

The chain combines TRBV12-5 with TRBJ2-1, with a weak D call TRBD1 (5 bases). Between the trimmed V and J ends, which lost 7 bases and 0 bases, there was a span of 13 bases. Germline CDR1 is LGHNT and CDR2 is FRNRAP. This CDR3 contains 15 residues. The CDR3 DNA reads as TGTGCTAGTGAGAAACCGGACATCTCCTACAATGAGCAGTTCTTC. Protein: CASEKPDISYNEQFF.

CDR3 sequence: CASSEDGADTQYF. Written as DNA, the CDR3 is TGTGCCAGCAGTGAAGACGGGGCAGATACGCAGTATTTT. The V and J genes are TRBV2 and TRBJ2-3, with D maybe TRBD2 (5 bases). The CDR3 consists of 13 residues. Deletions cut 1 base from V and 4 bases from J, with 6 bases between. Germline lookup yields CDR1 SNHLY and CDR2 FYNNEI.

This chain connects TRBV7-9 to TRBJ2-7; D possibly corresponds to TRBD1 (6 bases). Trimming cost V 4 bases and J 3 bases, with 16 bases left between them. The germline CDR1 and CDR2 sequences are SEHNR and FQNEAQ (reference sequence). CDR3 length: 15 residues. CDR3 sequence reads: CASSSARGPFYEQYF. Written as DNA, the CDR3 is TGTGCCAGCAGCTCGGCCAGGGGCCCCTTCTACGAGCAGTACTTC.

V gene TRBV5-4 combines with J gene TRBJ1-3; perhaps TRBD1 as D (5 bases). V lost 4 bases and J 2 bases, leaving 13 bases between the germline ends. This CDR3 spans 15 amino acids. Per germline, CDR1 SGHNT and CDR2 YYREEE (reference sequence). CDR3 in DNA: TGTGCCAGCAGCCGGGGGACCTCAACTGGAAACACCATATATTTT. Protein product: CASSRGTSTGNTIYF.

The chain combines TRBV5-8 with TRBJ2-3, with 9 positions matching TRBD1. The CDR3 covers 15 residues. Losses at the gene ends were 3 bases for V and 8 bases for J; bases not matched to a gene: 10. CDR1 is SGHTS, CDR2 YDEGEE, per germline. CDR3 sequence (DNA): TGTGCCAGCAGCTCCACAGGGGGCCCTATGCTTACGCAGTATTTT. This codes for CASSSTGGPMLTQYF.

The gene calls are TRBV18 and TRBJ1-5, with D maybe TRBD1 (5 bases). Germline CDR1 reads KGHSH; CDR2 reads LQKENI. The CDR3 sequence is 14 residues long. Between the trimmed V and J ends, which lost 6 bases and 5 bases, there was a span of 14 bases. The CDR3 coding sequence is TGTGCCAGCTCCGGAGGAGGGACCTATCAGCCCCAGCATTTT. It codes for CASSGGGTYQPQHF.

This chain uses TRBV15 with TRBJ1-4; TRBD1 aligns across 8 bases. Losses at the gene ends were 2 bases for V and 5 bases for J; bases not matched to a gene: 7. This CDR3 has 16 residues. Germline V gene data show CDR1 as LNHNV and CDR2 as YYDKDF (reference sequence). The CDR3 DNA reads as TGTGCCACCAGCAGACCACCGGGACAGGTGAATGAAAAACTGTTTTTT. Its protein is CATSRPPGQVNEKLFF.

The genes are TRBV5-4 and TRBJ2-7, with a weak D call TRBD2 (6 bases). V was shortened by 0 bases and J by 1 base, with 8 bases between the two germline ends. Germline-derived CDR1 and CDR2 are SGHNT and YYREEE (reference sequence). This CDR3 comprises 14 residues. The CDR3 DNA sequence: TGTGCCAGCAGCTTGGGGAGGGCTTCCTACGAGCAGTACTTC. Its protein product is CASSLGRASYEQYF.

This clone came up a few times. Germline is not matched at one junction end, which may reflect a read error. Different DNA sequences within this sample yield the same CDR3. V usage is TRBV19 and J usage is TRBJ2-7; TRBD1 agrees at 7 bases. There are 14 residues in the CDR3. Germline V gives CDR1 LNHDA, CDR2 SQIVND (reference sequence). The CDR3: CASSIKGTAYEQYF. The CDR3 nucleotides are TGCGCCAGTAGTATAAAGGGGACAGCCTACGAGCAGTACTTC.